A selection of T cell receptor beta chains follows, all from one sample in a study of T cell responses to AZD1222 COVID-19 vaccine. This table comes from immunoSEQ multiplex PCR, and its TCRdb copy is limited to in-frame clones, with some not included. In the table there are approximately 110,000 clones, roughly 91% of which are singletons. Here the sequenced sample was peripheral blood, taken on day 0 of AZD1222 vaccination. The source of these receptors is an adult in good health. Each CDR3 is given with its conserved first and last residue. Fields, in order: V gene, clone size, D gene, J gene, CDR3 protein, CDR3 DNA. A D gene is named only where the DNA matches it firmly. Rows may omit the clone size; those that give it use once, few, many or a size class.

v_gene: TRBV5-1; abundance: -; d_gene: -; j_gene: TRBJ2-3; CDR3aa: CASSLGGDTDTQYF; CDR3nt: TGCGCCAGCAGCTTGGGAGGGGACACAGATACGCAGTATTTT
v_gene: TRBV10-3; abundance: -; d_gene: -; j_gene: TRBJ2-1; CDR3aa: CATSTDNYNEQFF; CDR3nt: TGTGCCACCTCAACGGACAACTACAATGAGCAGTTCTTC
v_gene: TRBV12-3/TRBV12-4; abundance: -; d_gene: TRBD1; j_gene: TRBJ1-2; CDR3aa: CASSLGTGDGYTF; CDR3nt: TGTGCCAGCAGTTTAGGGACAGGGGATGGCTACACCTTC
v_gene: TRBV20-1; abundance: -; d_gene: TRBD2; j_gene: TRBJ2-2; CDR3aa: CSASLPGGTGELFF; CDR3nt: TGCAGTGCTAGTTTGCCGGGGGGCACCGGGGAGCTGTTTTTT
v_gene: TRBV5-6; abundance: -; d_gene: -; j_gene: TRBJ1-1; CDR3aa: CASSLWNKLNTEAFF; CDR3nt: TGTGCCAGCAGCTTGTGGAACAAATTGAACACTGAAGCTTTCTTT
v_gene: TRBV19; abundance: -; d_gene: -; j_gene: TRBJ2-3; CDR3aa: CASSQSGVSTDTQYF; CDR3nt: TGTGCCAGTAGTCAGAGTGGGGTGTCCACAGATACGCAGTATTTT
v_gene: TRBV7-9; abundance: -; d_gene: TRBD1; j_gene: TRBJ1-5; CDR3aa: CASSLPAPGSRGDQPQHF; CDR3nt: TGTGCCAGCAGCTTACCGGCCCCAGGCTCCAGGGGGGATCAGCCCCAGCATTTT
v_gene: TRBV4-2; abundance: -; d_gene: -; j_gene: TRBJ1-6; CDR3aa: CASSQPGSSYNSPLHF; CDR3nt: TGTGCCAGCAGCCAACCAGGGAGCTCCTATAATTCACCCCTCCACTTT
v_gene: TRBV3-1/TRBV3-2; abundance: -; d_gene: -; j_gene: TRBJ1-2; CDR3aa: CASSQVGGESYGYTF; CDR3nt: TGTGCCAGCAGCCAAGTGGGGGGAGAATCGTATGGCTACACCTTC
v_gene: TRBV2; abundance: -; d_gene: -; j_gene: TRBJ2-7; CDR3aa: CAGKEGPQGVEQYF; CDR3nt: TGTGCCGGCAAAGAGGGGCCTCAAGGCGTCGAGCAGTACTTC
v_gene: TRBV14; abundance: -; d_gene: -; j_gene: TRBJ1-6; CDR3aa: CASRHQGINSPLHF; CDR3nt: TGTGCCAGCAGGCATCAGGGAATTAATTCACCCCTCCACTTT
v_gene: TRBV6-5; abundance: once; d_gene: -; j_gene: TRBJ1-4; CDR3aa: CASSYNTNNEKLFF; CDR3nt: TGTGCCAGCAGTTATAACACGAATAATGAAAAACTGTTTTTT
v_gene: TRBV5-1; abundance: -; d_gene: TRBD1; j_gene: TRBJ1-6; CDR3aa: CASSLFSTGSGSPLHF; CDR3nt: TGCGCCAGCAGCTTGTTCTCGACAGGGAGTGGGTCACCCCTCCACTTT
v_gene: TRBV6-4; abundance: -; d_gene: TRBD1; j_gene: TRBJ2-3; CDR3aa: CASSEGTGGPDTQYF; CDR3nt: TGTGCCAGCAGTGAAGGGACAGGGGGCCCAGATACGCAGTATTTT
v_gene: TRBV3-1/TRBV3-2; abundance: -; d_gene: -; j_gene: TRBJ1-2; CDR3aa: CASSQVGGYGYTF; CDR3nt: TGTGCCAGCAGCCAAGTGGGAGGGTATGGCTACACCTTC
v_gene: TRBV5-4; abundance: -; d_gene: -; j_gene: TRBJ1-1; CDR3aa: CASSLSSTNTEAFF; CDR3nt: TGTGCCAGCAGCTTATCCAGTACGAACACTGAAGCTTTCTTT
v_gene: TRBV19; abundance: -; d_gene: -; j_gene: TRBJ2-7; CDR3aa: CASSIDRRISYEQYF; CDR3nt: TGTGCCAGTAGTATAGATCGGCGGATCTCCTACGAGCAGTACTTC
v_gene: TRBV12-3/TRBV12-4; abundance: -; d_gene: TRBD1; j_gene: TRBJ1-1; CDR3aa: CASSGRDSTEAFF; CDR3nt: TGTGCCAGCAGTGGCAGGGACAGCACTGAAGCTTTCTTT
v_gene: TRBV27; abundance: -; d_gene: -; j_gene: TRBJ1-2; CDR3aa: CASSSSPPIYGYTF; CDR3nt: TGTGCCAGCAGTTCCTCCCCCCCAATCTATGGCTACACCTTC
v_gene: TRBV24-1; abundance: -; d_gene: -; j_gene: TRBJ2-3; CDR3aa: CATSDSVFTQYF; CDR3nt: TGTGCCACCAGTGATTCAGTATTTACGCAGTATTTT
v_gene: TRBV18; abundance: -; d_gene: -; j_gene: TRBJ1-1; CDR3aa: CASSPQSREAFF; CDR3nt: TGTGCCAGCTCACCACAGAGCCGAGAGGCTTTCTTT
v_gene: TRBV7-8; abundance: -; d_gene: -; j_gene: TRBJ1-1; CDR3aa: CASNAPPNTEAFF; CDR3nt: TGTGCCAGCAACGCCCCCCCGAACACTGAAGCTTTCTTT
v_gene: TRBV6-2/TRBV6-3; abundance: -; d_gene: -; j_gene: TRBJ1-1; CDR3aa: CASSTGTESTEAFF; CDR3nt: TGTGCCAGCAGTACCGGGACTGAGAGCACTGAAGCTTTCTTT
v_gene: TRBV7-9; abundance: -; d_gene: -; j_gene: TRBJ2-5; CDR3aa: CASAPPERRYQETQYF; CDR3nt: TGTGCCAGCGCTCCGCCGGAACGGCGGTACCAAGAGACCCAGTACTTC
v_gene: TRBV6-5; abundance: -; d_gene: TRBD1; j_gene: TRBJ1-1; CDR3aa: CASRGTGGAFF; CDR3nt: TGTGCCAGCAGGGGGACAGGGGGAGCTTTCTTT
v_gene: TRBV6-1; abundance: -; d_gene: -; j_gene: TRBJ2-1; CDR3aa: CASSETSGYNEQFF; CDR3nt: TGTGCCAGCAGTGAAACCTCGGGCTACAATGAGCAGTTCTTC
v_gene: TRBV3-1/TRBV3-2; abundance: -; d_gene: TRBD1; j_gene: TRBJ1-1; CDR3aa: CASSQLGTGGSWAFF; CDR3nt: TGTGCCAGCAGCCAATTAGGGACAGGGGGGAGTTGGGCTTTCTTT
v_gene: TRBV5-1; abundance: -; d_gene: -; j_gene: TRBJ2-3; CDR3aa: CASSYGPSTDTQYF; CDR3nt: TGCGCCAGCAGCTACGGGCCCAGCACAGATACGCAGTATTTT
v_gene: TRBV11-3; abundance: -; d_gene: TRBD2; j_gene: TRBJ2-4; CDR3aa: CASSSGTSVNIQYF; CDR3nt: TGTGCCAGCAGCTCGGGGACTAGCGTAAACATTCAGTACTTC
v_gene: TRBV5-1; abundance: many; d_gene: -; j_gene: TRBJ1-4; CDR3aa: CASTSGEKLFF; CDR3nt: TGCGCCAGCACCTCGGGGGAAAAACTGTTTTTT
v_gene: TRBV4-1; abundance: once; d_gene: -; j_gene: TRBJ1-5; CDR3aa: CASSHPGTAGQPQHF; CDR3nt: TGCGCCAGCAGCCATCCCGGGACGGCAGGTCAGCCCCAGCATTTT
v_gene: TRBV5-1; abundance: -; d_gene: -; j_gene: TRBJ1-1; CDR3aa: CASSTMDGMNTEAFF; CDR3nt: TGCGCCAGCAGCACTATGGACGGAATGAACACTGAAGCTTTCTTT
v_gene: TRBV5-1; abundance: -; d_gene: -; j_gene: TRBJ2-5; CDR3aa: CASSSTQLGQETQYF; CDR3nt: TGCGCCAGCAGCTCGACCCAGCTAGGCCAAGAGACCCAGTACTTC
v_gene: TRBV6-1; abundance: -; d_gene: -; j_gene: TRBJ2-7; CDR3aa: CASSDYGRGLTYEQYF; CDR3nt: TGTGCCAGCAGTGATTATGGACGGGGGCTCACCTACGAGCAGTACTTC
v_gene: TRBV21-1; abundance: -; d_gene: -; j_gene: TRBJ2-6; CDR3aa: CASSKVVTGSYSSGANVLTF; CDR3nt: TGTGCCAGCAGCAAAGTTGTGACAGGGTCTTATAGCTCTGGGGCCAACGTCCTGACTTTC
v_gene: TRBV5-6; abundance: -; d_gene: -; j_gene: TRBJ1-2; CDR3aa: CASSLGRTSYGYTF; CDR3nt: TGTGCCAGCAGCTTGGGGCGGACAAGCTATGGCTACACCTTC
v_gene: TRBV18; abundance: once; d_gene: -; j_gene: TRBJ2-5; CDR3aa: CASSPLRGGETQYF; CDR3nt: TGTGCCAGCTCACCACTCCGGGGCGGGGAGACCCAGTACTTC
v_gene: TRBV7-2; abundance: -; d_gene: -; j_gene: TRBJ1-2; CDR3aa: CASSLGLGGYTF; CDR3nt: TGTGCCAGCAGCCTAGGACTGGGGGGCTACACCTTC
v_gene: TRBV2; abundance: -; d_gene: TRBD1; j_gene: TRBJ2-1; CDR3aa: CASSDWDRQFF; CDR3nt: TGTGCCAGCAGTGACTGGGACAGGCAGTTCTTC
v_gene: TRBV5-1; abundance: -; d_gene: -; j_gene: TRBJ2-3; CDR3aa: CASSLSARISTDTQYF; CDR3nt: TGCGCCAGCAGCCTAAGCGCCAGGATTAGCACAGATACGCAGTATTTT
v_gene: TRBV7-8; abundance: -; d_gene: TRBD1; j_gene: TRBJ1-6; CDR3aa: CASSLQGGNSPLHF; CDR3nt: TGTGCCAGCAGCTTACAGGGGGGTAATTCACCCCTCCACTTT
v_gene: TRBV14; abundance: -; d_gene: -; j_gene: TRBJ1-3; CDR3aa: CASSQEGSGNTIYF; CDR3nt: TGTGCCAGCAGCCAAGAGGGGTCAGGAAACACCATATATTTT
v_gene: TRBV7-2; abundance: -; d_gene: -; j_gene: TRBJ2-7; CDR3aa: CASSLAGSYEQYF; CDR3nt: TGTGCCAGCAGCTTAGCCGGGAGTTACGAGCAGTACTTC
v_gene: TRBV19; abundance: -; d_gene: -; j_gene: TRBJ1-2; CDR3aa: CASSMRQVDSGGYTF; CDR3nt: TGTGCCAGTAGTATGAGACAGGTGGATTCCGGTGGCTACACCTTC
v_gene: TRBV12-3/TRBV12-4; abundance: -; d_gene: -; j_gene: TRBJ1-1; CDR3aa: CASSLQLNTEAFF; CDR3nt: TGTGCCAGCAGTTTACAGCTGAACACTGAAGCTTTCTTT
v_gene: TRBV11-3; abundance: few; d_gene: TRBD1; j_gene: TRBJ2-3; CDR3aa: CASSARSQGAADTQYF; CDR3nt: TGTGCCAGCAGCGCCCGGTCGCAGGGGGCCGCAGATACGCAGTATTTT
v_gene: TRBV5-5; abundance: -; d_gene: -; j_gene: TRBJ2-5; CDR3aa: CASVPNPTGTTETQYF; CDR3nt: TGTGCCAGCGTACCTAACCCAACCGGGACAACGGAGACCCAGTACTTC
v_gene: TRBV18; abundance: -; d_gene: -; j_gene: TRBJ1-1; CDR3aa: CASSPASGVGTEAFF; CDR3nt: TGTGCCAGCTCACCGGCTTCGGGGGTGGGAACTGAAGCTTTCTTT
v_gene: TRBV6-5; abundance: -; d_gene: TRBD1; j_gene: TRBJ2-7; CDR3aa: CASSYSGQGYEQYF; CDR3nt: TGTGCCAGCAGTTACTCCGGACAGGGGTACGAGCAGTACTTC
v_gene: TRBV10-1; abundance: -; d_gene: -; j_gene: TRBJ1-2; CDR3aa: CASSAYKGGNYGYTF; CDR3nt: TGCGCCAGCAGTGCCTATAAGGGGGGAAACTATGGCTACACCTTC
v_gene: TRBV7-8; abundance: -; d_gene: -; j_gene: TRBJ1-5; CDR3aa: CASSLAGSQGNQPQHF; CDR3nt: TGTGCCAGCAGCTTAGCCGGGTCCCAAGGCAATCAGCCCCAGCATTTT
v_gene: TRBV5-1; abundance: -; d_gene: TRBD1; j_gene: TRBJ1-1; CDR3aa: CASSTGQGENEAFF; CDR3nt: TGCGCCAGCAGCACGGGACAGGGGGAGAATGAAGCTTTCTTT